A single sample is the source of the 9 T cell receptor beta chains below, sequenced in a study of PD-1 blockade in mismatch repair-deficient tumors. This table comes from immunoSEQ multiplex PCR, and its TCRdb copy is limited to in-frame clones, with some not included. The data hold tens of thousands of clones, with about 80% observed a single time. The sample was peripheral blood, taken 4 weeks after starting pembrolizumab. These receptor sequences come from an adult with mismatch repair-deficient cancer.

This chain uses TRBV13 with TRBJ2-1; 8 nucleotides line up with TRBD2. The CDR3 consists of 15 residues. Germline loops: CDR1 PRHDT, CDR2 FYEKMQ (reference sequence). Unmatched junction bases numbered 2, after V lost 2 bases and J lost 2 bases. CDR3 bases: TGTGCCAGCAGCTTATACGGGAGGGCCTACAATGAGCAGTTCTTC. Translating gives CASSLYGRAYNEQFF.

By share of the sample, this clone is medium-sized. The chain links TRBV2 to TRBJ2-7; 8 bases fit TRBD1. Losses at the gene ends were 8 bases for V and 6 bases for J; bases not matched to a gene: 9. This CDR3 has 13 residues. Looked up from germline, CDR1 is SNHLY and CDR2 is FYNNEI. This chain's CDR3 is CASGGTGYFEQYF. CDR3 nucleotides: TGTGCCAGCGGAGGGACAGGATACTTCGAGCAGTACTTC. The full variable domain, completed using reference TRBV2 and TRBJ2-7, is EPEVTQTPSHQVTQMGQEVILRCVPISNHLYFYWYRQILGQKVEFLVSFYNNEISEKSEIFDDQFSVERPDGSNFTLKIRSTKLEDSAMYFCASGGTGYFEQYFGPGTRLTVT.

The V call is TRBV5-8, the J call TRBJ1-1; D might be TRBD1 (6 bases). Germline lookup yields CDR1 SGHTS and CDR2 YDEGEE. The CDR3 contains 17 residues. Trimming took 4 bases from V and 4 from J, leaving 23 bases between them. The CDR3 DNA reads as TGTGCCAGCAGCCCAGGGGCCGGGTCCGGGTCTCGCACTGAAGCTTTCTTT. Encoded protein: CASSPGAGSGSRTEAFF.

J is TRBJ2-5 and V is TRBV4-1, with D possibly TRBD2 on 7 matching bases. Germline CDR1 and CDR2: MGHRA and YSYEKL. Between the trimmed V and J ends, which lost 1 base and 4 bases, there was a span of 13 bases. The CDR3 length is 15 residues. The CDR3 is CASSQGGGGGETQYF. The CDR3, as DNA: TGCGCCAGCAGCCAAGGGGGGGGAGGGGGAGAGACCCAGTACTTC.

The V and J genes are TRBV25-1 and TRBJ1-5, with a possible D match to TRBD1 (5 bases). Germline V CDR1 and CDR2: MGHDK, SYGVNS. The CDR3 contains 13 residues. With 1 base removed from V and 9 bases from J, the gap between germline ends came to 10 bases. The CDR3 region has the DNA TGTGCCAGCAGTGAATCAGGGAAGCTGCCCCAGCATTTT. This encodes CASSESGKLPQHF.

This clone was recorded only once. The CDR3 DNA reads TGTGCCAGCAGATCTAACAGGGTAGTAACTGAAGCTTTCTTT. Translated, it gives CASRSNRVVTEAFF. The chain recombines TRBV27 with TRBJ1-1; D might be TRBD1 (6 bases). The V end was cut by 6 bases, the J end by 5 bases, with 16 bases between. This CDR3 comprises 14 residues. The germline V gene encodes CDR1 MNHEY and CDR2 SMNVEV (reference sequence).

This chain connects TRBV5-1 to TRBJ2-7; 7 nucleotides agree with TRBD1. In germline, CDR1 is SGHRS, CDR2 YFSETQ. The V gene end was trimmed by 2 bases and the J gene end by 6 bases; junction bases not matched to a gene: 5. The CDR3 is 13 residues long. The CDR3 reads CASSFEGAGEQYF. The CDR3 region has the DNA TGCGCCAGCAGCTTTGAGGGGGCGGGCGAGCAGTACTTC.

This chain connects TRBV21-1 to TRBJ2-2; the tabulated D call, TRBD2, remains unverified against the DNA. TRBV21-1 is classified as a pseudogene. The CDR3 contains 16 residues. The CDR3 is CASSKASGSNTGELFF. CDR3 nucleotide sequence: TGTGCCAGCAGCAAAGCTAGCGGGTCCAACACCGGGGAGCTGTTTTTT.

This sequence joins TRBV7-2 and TRBJ2-1; D remains ambiguous. This CDR3 comprises 15 residues. The V end lost 5 bases, the J end lost 9 bases, and 20 bases lay between the germline ends. Per germline, CDR1 SGHTA and CDR2 FQGNSA. CDR3 DNA: TGTGCCAGCAGCCCCTCGAGGTCTGGTCCCCGTGAGCAGTTCTTC. Translation gives CASSPSRSGPREQFF. Variable domain in full (rest from reference TRBV7-2 and TRBJ2-1): GAGVSQSPSNKVTEKGKDVELRCDPISGHTALYWYRQSLGQGLEFLIYFQGNSAPDKSGLPSDRFSAERTGGSVSTLTIQRTQQEDSAVYLCASSPSRSGPREQFFGPGTRLTVL.